The 18 T cell receptor beta chains listed next were all sequenced from one sample in a study of blood T cell repertoires in COVID-19. Measured with immunoSEQ multiplex PCR; TCRdb has only the in-frame clones, and not every one. This table has some 350,000 clones, around 91% appearing once. The sample consisted of peripheral blood. The receptors shown here come from a woman in her late teens or twenties who had recovered from COVID-19.

The gene calls are TRBV30 and TRBJ1-5; 8 bases match TRBD1. The CDR3 extends over 14 amino acids. J lost 6 bases, V lost 5 bases, and 9 bases had no gene match. Per germline, CDR1 GTSNPN and CDR2 SVGIG (reference sequence). CDR3 amino acids: CAWGPQGAGQPQHF. The CDR3 DNA sequence: TGTGCCTGGGGTCCTCAGGGGGCGGGTCAGCCCCAGCATTTT.

The rearrangement uses TRBV19 and TRBJ1-4; possible D gene TRBD1, 6 bases. The V end was cut by 4 bases, the J end by 4 bases, with 10 bases between. The CDR3 is 14 amino acids. Per germline, CDR1 LNHDA and CDR2 SQIVND (reference sequence). The CDR3 reads CASSTGQLNEKLFF. CDR3 coding DNA: TGTGCCAGTAGTACCGGACAGCTTAATGAAAAACTGTTTTTT.

CDR3 amino acids: CASSLGGGLRV. For the CDR3, the DNA is TGTGCCAGCAGCTTAGGGGGCGGTCTACGCGTC. This chain links TRBV11-3 with TRBJ2-7; a possible D gene is TRBD1 (5 bases). This CDR3 has 11 amino acids. Looked up from germline, CDR1 is SGHNT and CDR2 is YENEEA.

The rearrangement joins TRBV12-3 or TRBV12-4 to TRBJ1-1; possibly TRBD1 for D (6 bases). Trimming removed 5 bases at V and 1 base at J, with 8 bases between. The CDR3 spans 13 residues. The CDR3 loop is CASSQGWNTEAFF. CDR3 nucleotides: TGTGCCAGCAGTCAGGGGTGGAACACTGAAGCTTTCTTT.

The J gene is TRBJ2-7, the V gene TRBV30; the match to TRBD1 covers 8 bases. The CDR3 runs 14 residues. Per germline, CDR1 GTSNPN and CDR2 SVGIG (reference sequence). J gave up 7 bases and V 8 bases, and 16 bases lay outside the gene matches. As DNA, the CDR3 is TGTGCCGCCCATGGGGCAGGGGGCGCGGGGGAGCAGTACGTC. It is translated as CAAHGAGGAGEQYV.

This clone came up once. The V call is TRBV7-9, the J call TRBJ1-4, with TRBD1 as a possible D gene (6 bases). Deletions cut 4 bases from V and 7 bases from J, with 19 bases between. Looked up from germline, CDR1 is SEHNR and CDR2 is FQNEAQ (reference sequence). CDR3 size: 16 residues. CDR3 bases: TGTGCCAGCAGCTCCCCACGACAGGATCGGGCTGAAAAACTGTTTTTT. The encoded protein is CASSSPRQDRAEKLFF.

The rearrangement links TRBV24-1 to TRBJ2-3; tentatively, D is TRBD2 (5 bases). The CDR3 is made up of 15 amino acids. Per germline, CDR1 KGHDR and CDR2 SFDVKD. The V end lost 1 base, the J end lost 4 bases, and 11 bases lay between the germline ends. The CDR3 nucleotides read TGTGCCACCAGTGATTTCGAGAGCGGCCCAGATACGCAGTATTTT. Translation: CATSDFESGPDTQYF.

The chain carries TRBV5-6 and TRBJ2-1; 7 bases line up with TRBD1. This CDR3 spans 15 amino acids. J gave up 0 bases and V 1 base, and 1 base lay outside the gene matches. Germline-derived CDR1 and CDR2 are SGHDT and YYEEEE. The CDR3 protein is CASSLWDSSYNEQFF. CDR3 DNA sequence: TGTGCCAGCAGCTTGTGGGACAGCTCCTACAATGAGCAGTTCTTC. Full variable domain (remainder filled in from reference TRBV5-6 and TRBJ2-1): DAGVTQSPTHLIKTRGQQVTLRCSPKSGHDTVSWYQQALGQGPQFIFQYYEEEERQRGNFPDRFSGHQFPNYSSELNVNALLLGDSALYLCASSLWDSSYNEQFFGPGTRLTVL.

The rearrangement links TRBV11-2 to TRBJ2-2, with 8 bases matching TRBD2. With 2 bases clipped from V and 8 bases from J, the junction kept 13 bases outside the gene matches. Germline CDR1 SGHAT, CDR2 FQNNGV. This CDR3 has 17 residues. The CDR3 loop reads CASSLSVRRAGVGELFF. The CDR3, as DNA: TGTGCCAGCAGCTTATCTGTCCGCAGAGCGGGAGTTGGGGAGCTGTTTTTT.

The rearrangement uses TRBV7-2 and TRBJ2-5; 9 positions match TRBD1. V dropped 3 bases and J dropped 3; count of bases not matched to a gene: 2. There are 14 residues in the CDR3. Germline values: CDR1 SGHTA, CDR2 FQGNSA. The CDR3 DNA sequence: TGTGCCAGCAGCTTTGGGACAGGGAAAGAGACCCAGTACTTC. Translated: CASSFGTGKETQYF.

This clone appeared a few times. The chain links TRBV30 to TRBJ1-1; D call uncertain. Germline assignment: CDR1 GTSNPN and CDR2 SVGIG (reference sequence). V lost 4 bases to trimming and J lost 1 base, with 4 bases between them. This CDR3 has 11 amino acids. Here the CDR3 reads CAWNSNTEAFF. The CDR3 DNA reads TGTGCCTGGAACTCGAACACTGAAGCTTTCTTT.

This chain uses TRBV5-1 with TRBJ2-2, with D possibly matching TRBD2 (6 bases). The CDR3 sequence is 16 residues long. The germline V gene has CDR1 SGHRS and CDR2 YFSETQ. V lost 1 base and J 5 bases, leaving 15 bases between the germline ends. In nucleotides, the CDR3 is TGCGCCAGCAGCTTGTCGGCGGGAATAGGGACCGGGGAGCTGTTTTTT. Protein sequence: CASSLSAGIGTGELFF. Drawing the rest from reference TRBV5-1 and TRBJ2-2, the complete variable domain is KAGVTQTPRYLIKTRGQQVTLSCSPISGHRSVSWYQQTPGQGLQFLFEYFSETQRNKGNFPGRFSGRQFSNSRSEMNVSTLELGDSALYLCASSLSAGIGTGELFFGEGSRLTVL.

This chain connects TRBV5-1 to TRBJ1-2, with TRBD1 matching over 8 bases. The CDR3 length is 14 residues. The germline gives CDR1 SGHRS, CDR2 YFSETQ. The ends lost 4 bases at V and 8 bases at J; junction bases unmatched: 10. The CDR3 nucleotides read TGCGCCAGCAGCGCGGGACAGGAAGGGTTGGGCTACACCTTC. Translating gives CASSAGQEGLGYTF.

The genes are TRBV9 and TRBJ2-2; tentatively, D is TRBD2 (5 bases). Germline CDR1 SGDLS, CDR2 YYNGEE. This CDR3 region has 14 residues. V was cut by 7 bases and J by 4 bases, with 14 bases left in between. The CDR3 DNA follows: TGTGCCAGCTCGGCAGGAGGTAGCACCGGGGAGCTGTTTTTT. Translating gives CASSAGGSTGELFF.

The chain employs TRBV25-1 and TRBJ1-1, with TRBD1 as a possible D gene (6 bases). The CDR3 is 14 residues long. Per germline, CDR1 MGHDK and CDR2 SYGVNS. The V and J ends lost 6 bases and 4 bases respectively, with 15 bases between them. The CDR3: CASRGRPGVTEAFF. Here the CDR3 DNA reads TGTGCCAGCAGGGGGCGTCCAGGGGTCACTGAAGCTTTCTTT.

J is TRBJ2-2 and V is TRBV15; TRBD2 matches at 8 bases. CDR3 length equals 14 residues. Germline loops: CDR1 LNHNV, CDR2 YYDKDF (reference sequence). The J segment lost 3 bases and the V segment lost 7 bases, leaving 4 bases of the junction unmatched. Written as DNA, the CDR3 is TGTGCCACCAAATACGGGAGGGACACCGGGGAGCTGTTTTTT. This gives the protein CATKYGRDTGELFF.

The CDR3 DNA is TGTGCCAGCAGCGTCAGCGCGGGAGGGCTCGAGCAGTACGTC. Protein: CASSVSAGGLEQYV. The chain carries TRBV7-2 and TRBJ2-7; 9 bases agree with TRBD2. The V gene end was trimmed by 5 bases and the J gene end by 6 bases; junction bases not matched to a gene: 8. There are 14 residues in the CDR3. Per germline, CDR1 SGHTA and CDR2 FQGNSA.

V gene TRBV9 combines with J gene TRBJ1-1; TRBD1 matches at 7 bases. Germline assignment: CDR1 SGDLS and CDR2 YYNGEE. Losses at the gene ends were 3 bases for V and 2 bases for J; bases not matched to a gene: 7. This CDR3 comprises 15 residues. CDR3 sequence reads: CASSATGQRNTEAFF. CDR3 nucleotides: TGTGCCAGCAGCGCGACGGGACAGCGAAACACTGAAGCTTTCTTT.